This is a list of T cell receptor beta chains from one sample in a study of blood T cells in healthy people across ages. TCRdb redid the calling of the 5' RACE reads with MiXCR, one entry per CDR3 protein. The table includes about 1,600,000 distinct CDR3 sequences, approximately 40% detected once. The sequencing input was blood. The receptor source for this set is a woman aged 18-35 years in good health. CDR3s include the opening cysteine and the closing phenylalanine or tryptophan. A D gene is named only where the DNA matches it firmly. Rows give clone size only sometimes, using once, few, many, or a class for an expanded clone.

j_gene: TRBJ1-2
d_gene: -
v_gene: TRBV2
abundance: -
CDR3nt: TGTGCCAGCAGGGGGGGTGTGGATAACTATGGCTACACCTTC
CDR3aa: CASRGGVDNYGYTF

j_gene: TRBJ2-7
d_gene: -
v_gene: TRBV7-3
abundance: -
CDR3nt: TGTGCCAGCAGCTTAAAAGAGCAGTACTTC
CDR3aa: CASSLKEQYF

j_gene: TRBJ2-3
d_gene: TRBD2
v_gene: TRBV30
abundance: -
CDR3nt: TGTGCCTGGAGTGAACTAGCGGGCCCCCAGTATTTT
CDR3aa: CAWSELAGPQYF

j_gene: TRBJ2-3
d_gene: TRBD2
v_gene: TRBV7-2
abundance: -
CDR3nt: TGTGCCAGCAGCTTAGGATTGCGGGGGGGCTTAGATACGCAGTATTTT
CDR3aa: CASSLGLRGGLDTQYF

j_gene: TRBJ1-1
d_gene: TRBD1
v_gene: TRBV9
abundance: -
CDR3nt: TGTGCCAGCAGCGTAGCTCAGGACAGGGGGCAGCCTGAAGCTTTCTTT
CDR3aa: CASSVAQDRGQPEAFF

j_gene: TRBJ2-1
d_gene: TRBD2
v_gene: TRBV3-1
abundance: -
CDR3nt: TGTGCCAGCAGCCCCTCCTTAGGACTAGCGGGATTTAAGGAGCAGTTCTTC
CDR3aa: CASSPSLGLAGFKEQFF

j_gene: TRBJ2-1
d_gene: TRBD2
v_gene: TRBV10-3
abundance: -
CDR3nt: TGTGCCATCAGTGTCCCCTCCGGGACTAGCAGCAATGAGCAGTTCTTC
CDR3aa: CAISVPSGTSSNEQFF

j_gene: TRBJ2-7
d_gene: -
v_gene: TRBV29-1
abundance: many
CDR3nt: TGCAGCGTTCGGGATTCCTCCTACGAGCAGTACTTC
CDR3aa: CSVRDSSYEQYF

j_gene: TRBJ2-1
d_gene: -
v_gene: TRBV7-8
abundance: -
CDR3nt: TGTGCCAGCAGCTTAAATGATGGATTCCAAGAGACCCAGTTCTTC
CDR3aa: CASSLNDGFQETQFF

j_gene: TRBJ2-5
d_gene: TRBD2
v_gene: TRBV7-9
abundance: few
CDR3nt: TGTGCCAGCAGCACCGGACCTAGCGGACAAGAGACCCAGTACTTC
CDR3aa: CASSTGPSGQETQYF

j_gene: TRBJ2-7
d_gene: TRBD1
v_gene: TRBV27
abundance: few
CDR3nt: TGTGCCAGCAGTTTACGGACAGGGGGCAACGAGCAGTACTTC
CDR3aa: CASSLRTGGNEQYF

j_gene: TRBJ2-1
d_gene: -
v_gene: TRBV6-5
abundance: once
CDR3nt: TGTGCCAGCAGTTACATTCGTGAAGCCCTCAATGAGCAGTTCTTC
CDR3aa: CASSYIREALNEQFF

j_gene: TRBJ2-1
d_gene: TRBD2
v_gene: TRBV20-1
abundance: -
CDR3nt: TGCAGTGCTAGAGCCAGGACTAGCGGGATCAATGAGCAGTTCTTC
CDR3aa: CSARARTSGINEQFF

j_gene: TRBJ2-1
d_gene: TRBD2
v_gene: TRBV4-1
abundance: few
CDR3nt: TGCGCCAGCAGCCAACATACTAGCGGGGGGACCAATGAGCAGTTCTTC
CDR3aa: CASSQHTSGGTNEQFF

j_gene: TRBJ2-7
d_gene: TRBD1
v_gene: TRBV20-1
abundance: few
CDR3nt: TGCAGTGCAAAACGGGACAGCTTCTCCTACGAGCAGTACTTC
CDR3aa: CSAKRDSFSYEQYF

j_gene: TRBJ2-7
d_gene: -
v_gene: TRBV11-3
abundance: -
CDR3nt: TGTGCCAGCAGCTTAGAAACAGGATCCTACAATGAGCAGTACTTC
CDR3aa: CASSLETGSYNEQYF

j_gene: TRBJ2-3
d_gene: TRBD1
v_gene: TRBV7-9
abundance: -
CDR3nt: TGTGCCAGCAATGACAGGGGAGGAGCGCCAGATACGCAGTATTTT
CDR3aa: CASNDRGGAPDTQYF

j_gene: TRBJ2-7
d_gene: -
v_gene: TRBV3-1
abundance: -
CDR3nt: TGTGCCAGCAGCCGCGGGGACTTCTCCTACGAGCAGTACTTC
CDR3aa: CASSRGDFSYEQYF

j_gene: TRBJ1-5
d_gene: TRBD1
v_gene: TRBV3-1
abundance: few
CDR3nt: TGTGCCAGCAGCTTTGGGACAGTTGCCGATCAGCCCCAGCATTTT
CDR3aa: CASSFGTVADQPQHF

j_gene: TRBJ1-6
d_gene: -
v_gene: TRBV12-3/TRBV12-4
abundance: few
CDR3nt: TGTGCCATAGGCCCCTATAATTCACCCCTCCACTTT
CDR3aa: CAIGPYNSPLHF

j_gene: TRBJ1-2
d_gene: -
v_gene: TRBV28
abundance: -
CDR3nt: TGTGCCAGCCGAGGTAGAAGCTATGGCTACACCTTC
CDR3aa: CASRGRSYGYTF

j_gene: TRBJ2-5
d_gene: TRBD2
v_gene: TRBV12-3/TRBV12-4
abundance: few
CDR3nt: TGTGCCAGCAGGACTAGCGAGAGAGAGACCCAGTACTTC
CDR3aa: CASRTSERETQYF

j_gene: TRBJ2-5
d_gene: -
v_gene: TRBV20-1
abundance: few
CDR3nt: TGCAGTGCTCCTAGGGATCAAGAGACCCAGTACTTC
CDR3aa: CSAPRDQETQYF

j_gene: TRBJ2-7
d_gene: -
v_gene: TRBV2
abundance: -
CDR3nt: TGTGCCAGCAGTGACGGGACCCCGCTTCCGTACGAGCAGTACTTC
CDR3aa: CASSDGTPLPYEQYF

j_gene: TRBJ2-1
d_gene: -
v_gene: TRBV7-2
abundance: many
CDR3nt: TGTGCCAGCAGCCCCGGGGCGGGTAATGAGCAGTTCTTC
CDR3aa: CASSPGAGNEQFF

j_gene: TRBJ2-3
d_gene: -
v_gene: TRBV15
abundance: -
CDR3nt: TGTGCCACCAGCAGAGATCCACAGGGGTGGGAGGCGAACACAGATACGCAGTATTTT
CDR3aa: CATSRDPQGWEANTDTQYF

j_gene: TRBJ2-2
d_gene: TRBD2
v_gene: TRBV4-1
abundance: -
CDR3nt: TGCGCCAGCAGCCAAGTCCCGGGACTAGCGGGGTACACCGGGGAGCTGTTTTTT
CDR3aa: CASSQVPGLAGYTGELFF

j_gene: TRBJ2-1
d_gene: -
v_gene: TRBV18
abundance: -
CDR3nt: TGTGCCAGCTCACCGTCCGGGACCGATGAGCAGTTCTTC
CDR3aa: CASSPSGTDEQFF

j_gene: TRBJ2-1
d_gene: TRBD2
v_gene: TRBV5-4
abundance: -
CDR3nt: TGTGCAAGCAGCTTGGGACTAGCGGGAGCTCAGGATGAGCAGTTCTTC
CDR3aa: CASSLGLAGAQDEQFF

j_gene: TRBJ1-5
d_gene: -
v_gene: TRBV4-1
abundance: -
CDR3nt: TGCGCCAGCAGCCAAGGACGTTCAGGTTCGCGCAATCAGCCCCAGCATTTT
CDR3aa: CASSQGRSGSRNQPQHF